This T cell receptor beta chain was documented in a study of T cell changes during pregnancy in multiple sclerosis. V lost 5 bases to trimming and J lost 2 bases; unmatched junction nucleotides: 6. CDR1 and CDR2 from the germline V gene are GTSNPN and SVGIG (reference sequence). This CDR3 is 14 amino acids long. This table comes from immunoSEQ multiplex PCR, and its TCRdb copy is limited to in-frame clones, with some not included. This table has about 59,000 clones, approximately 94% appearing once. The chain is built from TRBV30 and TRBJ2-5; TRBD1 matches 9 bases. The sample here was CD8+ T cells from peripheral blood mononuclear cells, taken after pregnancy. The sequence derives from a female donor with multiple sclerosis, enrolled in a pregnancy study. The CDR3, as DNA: TGTGCCTGGGCGGGGACAGGGCCACAAGAGACCCAGTACTTC. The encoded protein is CAWAGTGPQETQYF.